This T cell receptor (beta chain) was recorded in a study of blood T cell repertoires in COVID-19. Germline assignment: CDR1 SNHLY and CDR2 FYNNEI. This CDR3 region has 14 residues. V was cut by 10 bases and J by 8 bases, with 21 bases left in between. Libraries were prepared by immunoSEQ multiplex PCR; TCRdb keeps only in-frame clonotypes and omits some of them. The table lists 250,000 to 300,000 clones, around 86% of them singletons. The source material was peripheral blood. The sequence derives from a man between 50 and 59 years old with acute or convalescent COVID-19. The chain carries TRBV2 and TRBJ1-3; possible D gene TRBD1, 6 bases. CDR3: CATKRQEWIDTIYF. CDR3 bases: TGTGCCACCAAAAGACAGGAGTGGATAGACACCATATATTTT.